These 20 T cell receptor beta chains were sequenced from one sample in a study of cytomegalovirus exposure and HLA in healthy donors. Primers included in the PCR were 60 Vbeta and 13 Jbeta primers. Repertoires were generated with immunoSEQ multiplex PCR, while TCRdb's copy carries only in-frame clones and drops some. Found here are approximately 220,000 clones, 65% to 80% of them singletons; the top ten hold 0.2% to 0.25%. The sequencing sample was made of PBMCs. These receptors all come from a girl aged 2-15 years in good health and CMV-seronegative.

This sequence joins TRBV6-5 and TRBJ1-6; D is unresolved. Germline V gives CDR1 MNHEY, CDR2 SVGAGI. This CDR3 is built from 14 residues. Trimming took 11 bases from V and 0 from J, leaving 11 bases between them. CDR3 nucleotide sequence: TGTGCCGCCCCGAAGAGCTCCTATAATTCACCCCTCCACTTT. As protein: CAAPKSSYNSPLHF.

Here the CDR3 DNA reads TGTGCCAGCACGGGAGCGGGGAGCAGCACTGAAGCTTTCTTT. Protein: CASTGAGSSTEAFF. The chain is built from TRBV7-9 and TRBJ1-1, with D uncertain. The ends were cut back, 7 bases at V and 4 bases at J, with 16 bases in the middle. This CDR3 comprises 14 residues. CDR1 SEHNR and CDR2 FQNEAQ come from the germline V gene (reference sequence).

This clone was observed once. The chain links TRBV7-9 to TRBJ2-7, with D possibly TRBD2 on 5 matching bases. V lost 5 bases and J lost 0, with 17 bases in between. The CDR3 runs 16 residues. Germline V CDR1 and CDR2: SEHNR, FQNEAQ (reference sequence). CDR3 in amino acids: CASSPPRDRGSYEQYF. The CDR3 DNA sequence: TGTGCCAGCAGCCCCCCCCGTGACCGGGGCTCCTACGAGCAGTACTTC. Full variable domain (missing parts from reference TRBV7-9 and TRBJ2-7): DTGVSQNPRHKITKRGQNVTFRCDPISEHNRLYWYRQTLGQGPEFLTYFQNEAQLEKSRLLSDRFSAERPKGSFSTLEIQRTEQGDSAMYLCASSPPRDRGSYEQYFGPGTRLTVT.

The chain links TRBV7-9 to TRBJ2-5; 8 bases are shared with TRBD2. This CDR3 region has 14 residues. Germline trimming cut 4 bases from V and 5 bases from J; bases unmatched to any gene: 6. CDR1 is SEHNR and CDR2 is FQNEAQ in the germline V gene (reference sequence). CDR3 DNA: TGTGCCAGCAGCTCAGCGGGAGTGGGGGAGACCCAGTACTTC. This gives the protein CASSSAGVGETQYF.

This chain links TRBV27 with TRBJ1-5; TRBD1 aligns across 7 bases. Germline values: CDR1 MNHEY, CDR2 SMNVEV (reference sequence). V shed 5 bases and J 0 bases; nucleotides not matched to a gene: 4. This CDR3 is 15 amino acids long. The CDR3 sequence: CASSIRQGSNQPQHF. DNA of the CDR3: TGTGCCAGCAGTATCCGACAGGGTAGCAATCAGCCCCAGCATTTT.

The V and J genes are TRBV10-3 and TRBJ2-7; tentatively, D is TRBD2 (6 bases). Between the trimmed V and J ends, which lost 2 bases and 5 bases, there was a span of 19 bases. The CDR3 has 16 residues. In germline, CDR1 is ENHRY, CDR2 SYGVKD. The CDR3 spells CAISEAGQGVFNEQYF. For the CDR3, the DNA is TGTGCCATCAGTGAGGCGGGGCAAGGGGTTTTTAACGAGCAGTACTTC.

The V gene is TRBV10-3, the J gene TRBJ1-1; 8 positions agree with TRBD1. Per germline, CDR1 ENHRY and CDR2 SYGVKD. V shed 3 bases, J shed 4 bases, and the junction held 7 bases outside the gene matches. The CDR3 sequence is 15 residues long. The CDR3 coding sequence is TGTGCCATCAGTGACAGACAGGGGATCGGCACTGAAGCTTTCTTT. Its translation is CAISDRQGIGTEAFF.

Details on this clone: Germline is not matched at one junction end, which may reflect a read error. The chain recombines TRBV5-4 with TRBJ2-2, with 9 positions matching TRBD2. CDR3 length: 15 amino acids. Germline CDR1 reads SGHNT; CDR2 reads YYREEE (reference sequence). The CDR3 protein is CAGSLRGGYTGELFF. CDR3 DNA sequence: TGTGCCGGCAGCTTGCGGGGGGGTTACACCGGGGAGCTGTTTTTT.

A note on this clone: Germline is not matched at one junction end, which may reflect a read error. The chain recombines TRBV6-1 with TRBJ2-7; TRBD2 agrees at 9 bases. Germline CDR1 MNHNS, CDR2 SASEGT. The CDR3 contains 15 residues. The CDR3, as DNA: TGTGCCAGTCGTTTTACCGGGACTAGCTCCTCCGAGCAGTACTTC. It yields the protein CASRFTGTSSSEQYF.

Concerning this clone itself: Germline is not matched at one junction end, which may reflect a read error. The chain links TRBV7-9 to TRBJ1-1, with D perhaps TRBD1 (5 bases). This CDR3 spans 12 amino acids. From germline, CDR1 is SEHNR and CDR2 FQNEAQ (reference sequence). The CDR3 spells CSSSSLTAYAFF. CDR3 DNA: TGTTCCAGCAGCTCCCTGACAGCCTACGCTTTCTTT. The full variable domain, rest sourced from reference TRBV7-9 and TRBJ1-1, is DTGVSQNPRHKITKRGQNVTFRCDPISEHNRLYWYRQTLGQGPEFLTYFQNEAQLEKSRLLSDRFSAERPKGSFSTLEIQRTEQGDSAMYLCSSSSLTAYAFFGQGTRLTVV.

The chain recombines TRBV27 with TRBJ2-3; possibly TRBD2 for D (5 bases). V was pared by 2 bases and J by 3 bases, with 9 bases between. The germline gives CDR1 MNHEY, CDR2 SMNVEV (reference sequence). The CDR3 covers 14 residues. CDR3 DNA: TGTGCCAGCAGTTTAAGTCGGGGAACAGATACGCAGTATTTT. Residues: CASSLSRGTDTQYF.

The gene calls are TRBV19 and TRBJ2-7; 9 nucleotides match TRBD2. Germline V gene data show CDR1 as LNHDA and CDR2 as SQIVND (reference sequence). The length of the CDR3 is 14 residues. The junction had 5 bases not matched to a gene; V was cut back by 5 bases and J by 3 bases. For the CDR3, the DNA is TGTGCCAGTAGTGGCCTAGCGGGATTCTACGAGCAGTACTTC. Its translation is CASSGLAGFYEQYF.

This clone has a handful of counts. V is TRBV7-9 and J is TRBJ1-1; 7 nucleotides match TRBD1. The J segment lost 1 base and the V segment lost 3 bases, leaving 2 bases of the junction unmatched. The V gene's germline CDR1 is SEHNR and CDR2 FQNEAQ (reference sequence). The CDR3 is 14 amino acids. For the CDR3, the DNA is TGTGCCAGCAGCTTTGGACAGGCGAACACTGAAGCTTTCTTT. Translation: CASSFGQANTEAFF.

V usage is TRBV25-1 and J usage is TRBJ2-2, with D maybe TRBD2 (6 bases). V shed 2 bases and J shed 3 bases, with 13 bases lying between them. The CDR3 covers 16 residues. Germline CDR1 is MGHDK and CDR2 is SYGVNS. As DNA, the CDR3 is TGTGCCAGCAGTGAAGGGAGGAAGGGCTACACCGGGGAGCTGTTTTTT. Amino acid sequence: CASSEGRKGYTGELFF. The whole variable domain, remainder taken from reference TRBV25-1 and TRBJ2-2, is EADIYQTPRYLVIGTGKKITLECSQTMGHDKMYWYQQDPGMELHLIHYSYGVNSTEKGDLSSESTVSRIRTEHFPLTLESARPSHTSQYLCASSEGRKGYTGELFFGEGSRLTVL.

This clone was seen only a few times. V is TRBV7-9 and J is TRBJ2-7; TRBD2 aligns across 8 bases. V trimming: 5 bases; J trimming: 7 bases; junction bases outside the gene matches: 16. Germline values: CDR1 SEHNR, CDR2 FQNEAQ (reference sequence). The CDR3 runs 16 residues. CDR3: CASSVRRGLGGEEQYF. In nucleotides, the CDR3 is TGTGCCAGCAGCGTTCGTCGGGGACTAGGAGGTGAAGAGCAGTACTTC.

The table lists this clone with a few counts. The genes are TRBV6-1 and TRBJ1-1, with D unclear. This CDR3 is built from 13 residues. Per the germline V gene, CDR1 is MNHNS and CDR2 is SASEGT. Trimming took 5 bases from V and 1 from J, leaving 8 bases between them. The CDR3 loop is CASSSLGNTEAFF. The CDR3 nucleotides are TGTGCCAGCAGTAGTCTAGGGAACACTGAAGCTTTCTTT.

The chain links TRBV5-4 to TRBJ1-1; 8 nucleotides agree with TRBD1. This CDR3 contains 14 residues. J was trimmed by 6 bases and V by 1 base; bases with no gene match: 5. Looked up from germline, CDR1 is SGHNT and CDR2 is YYREEE (reference sequence). The CDR3 DNA reads as TGTGCCAGCAGCTTGCGGGCAGGGGGCCCTGAAGCTTTCTTT. Translated, it gives CASSLRAGGPEAFF.

Of note for this clone: Compared with germline, one end of the junction differs, possibly owing to a read error. The V gene is TRBV7-9, the J gene TRBJ2-7; 8 bases agree with TRBD2. The germline gives CDR1 SEHNR, CDR2 FQNEAQ (reference sequence). CDR3 length equals 15 residues. CDR3: CSSRSSGRGSDEQYF. Here the CDR3 DNA reads TGTTCCAGCAGATCTTCCGGGAGGGGTAGCGACGAGCAGTACTTC.

The rearrangement joins TRBV5-7 to TRBJ1-1, with a possible D match to TRBD1 (6 bases). TRBV5-7 falls under the ORF class, with uncertain function. V gave up 9 bases and J gave up 4 bases, with 28 bases separating them. The CDR3 is 17 amino acids. The CDR3 DNA follows: TGTGCCACTACCCTTTCCGCAGGGGCCTTATCGGGCACTGAAGCTTTCTTT. Its translation is CATTLSAGALSGTEAFF.

V and J are TRBV27 and TRBJ2-3, with 10 positions matching TRBD2. The CDR3 totals 14 residues. CDR1 and CDR2 from the germline V gene are MNHEY and SMNVEV (reference sequence). With V trimmed by 6 bases and J by 1 base, 1 base remained unmatched. The CDR3 loop reads CASRGLAGTDTQYF. CDR3 in DNA: TGTGCCAGCAGAGGACTAGCGGGCACAGATACGCAGTATTTT.